Sequencing of this T cell receptor beta chain was carried out in a study of CD8 T cells in Susac syndrome. Study-level results: The study acknowledged a relatively small number of individuals in its TCR sequencing and HLA analysis.

Random-hexamer reverse transcription was applied to about 0.45 to 1 ug RNA. The authors amplified TCR beta CDR3 across 54 Vbeta and 13 Jbeta using immunoSEQ multiplex PCR. Using its own MiXCR run on the immunoSEQ multiplex PCR reads, TCRdb lists one record per CDR3 protein. The sample lists about 130,000 distinct CDR3 sequences; about 90% were seen once. Sequencing of TCR beta was performed on blood CD8+ and CD4+ T cells. FACS enriched CD8+ TEMRA cells, while bulk CD8+ and CD4+ were negatively isolated. CDR3 length: 15 amino acids. V was cut by 1 base and J by 3 bases, with 12 bases left in between. Germline V gives CDR1 SEHNR, CDR2 FQNEAQ (reference sequence). With regard to this clonotype: What it recognizes is unknown.

Material: CD8+ T cells from PBMCs. This chain joins TRBV7-9 and TRBJ1-2, with D uncertain. The clonotype originates from a human donor with multiple sclerosis. The chain's CDR3 is CASSLGPSGHYGYTF. In nucleotides, the CDR3 is TGTGCCAGCAGCTTAGGGCCGAGCGGGCACTATGGCTACACCTTC. The full variable domain, in which reference TRBV7-9 and TRBJ1-2 provide the parts outside the CDR3, is DTGVSQNPRHKITKRGQNVTFRCDPISEHNRLYWYRQTLGQGPEFLTYFQNEAQLEKSRLLSDRFSAERPKGSFSTLEIQRTEQGDSAMYLCASSLGPSGHYGYTFGSGTRLTVV.